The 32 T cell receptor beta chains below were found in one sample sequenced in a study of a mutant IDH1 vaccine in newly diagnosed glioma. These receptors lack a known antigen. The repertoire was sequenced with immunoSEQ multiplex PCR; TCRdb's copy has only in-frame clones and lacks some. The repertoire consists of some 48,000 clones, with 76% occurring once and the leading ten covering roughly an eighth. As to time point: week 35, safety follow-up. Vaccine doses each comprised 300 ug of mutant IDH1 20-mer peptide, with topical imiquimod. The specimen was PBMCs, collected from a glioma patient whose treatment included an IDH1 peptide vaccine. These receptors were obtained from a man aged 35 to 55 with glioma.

CDR3 region: CASSAVRAGGRTDTQYF. CDR3 sequence (DNA): TGTGCCAGCAGTGCAGTGAGAGCGGGAGGCCGCACAGATACGCAGTATTTT. The J gene is TRBJ2-3, the V gene TRBV6-1, with 9 bases identical to TRBD2. Trimming cost V 4 bases and J 1 base; bases outside gene matches: 9. Germline CDR1 is MNHNS and CDR2 is SASEGT. This CDR3 has 17 amino acids.

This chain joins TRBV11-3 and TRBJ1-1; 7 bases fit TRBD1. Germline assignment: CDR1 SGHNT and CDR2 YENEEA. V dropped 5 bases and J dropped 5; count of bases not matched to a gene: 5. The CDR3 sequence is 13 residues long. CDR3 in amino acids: CASSRQGQTEAFF. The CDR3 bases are TGTGCCAGCAGCCGACAGGGTCAAACTGAAGCTTTCTTT. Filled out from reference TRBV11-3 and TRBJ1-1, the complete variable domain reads EAGVVQSPRYKIIEKKQPVAFWCNPISGHNTLYWYLQNLGQGPELLIRYENEEAVDDSQLPKDRFSAERLKGVDSTLKIQPAELGDSAVYLCASSRQGQTEAFFGQGTRLTVV.

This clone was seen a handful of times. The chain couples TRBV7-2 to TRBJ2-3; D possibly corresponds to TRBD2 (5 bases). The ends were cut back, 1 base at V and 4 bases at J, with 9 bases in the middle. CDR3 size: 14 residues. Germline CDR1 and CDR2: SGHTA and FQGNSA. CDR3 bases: TGTGCCAGCAGCTTAGGGACTCAACCAGATACGCAGTATTTT. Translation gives CASSLGTQPDTQYF.

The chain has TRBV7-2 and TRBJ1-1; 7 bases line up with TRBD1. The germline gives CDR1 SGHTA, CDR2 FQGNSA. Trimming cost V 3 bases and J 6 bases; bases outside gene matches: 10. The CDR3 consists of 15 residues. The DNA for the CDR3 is TGTGCCAGCAGCTTTAACAGGGGAGCGTACGCTGAAGCTTTCTTT. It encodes CASSFNRGAYAEAFF.

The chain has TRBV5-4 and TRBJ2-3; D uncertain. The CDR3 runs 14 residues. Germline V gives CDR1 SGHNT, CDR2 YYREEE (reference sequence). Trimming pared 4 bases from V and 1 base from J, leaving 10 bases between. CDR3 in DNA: TGTGCCAGCAGCGCTGACGGAGGCACAGATACGCAGTATTTT. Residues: CASSADGGTDTQYF.

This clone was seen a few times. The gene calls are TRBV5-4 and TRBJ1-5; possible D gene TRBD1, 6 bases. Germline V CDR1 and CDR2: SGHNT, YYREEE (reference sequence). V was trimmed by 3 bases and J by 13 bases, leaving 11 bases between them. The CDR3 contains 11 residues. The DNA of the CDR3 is TGTGCCAGCAGCTCACGGAGGGGGCAGCATTTT. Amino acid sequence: CASSSRRGQHF.

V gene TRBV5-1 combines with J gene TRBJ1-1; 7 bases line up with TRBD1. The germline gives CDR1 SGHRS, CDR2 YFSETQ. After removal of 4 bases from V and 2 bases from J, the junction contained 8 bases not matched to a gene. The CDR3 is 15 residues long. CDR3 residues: CASSHGTEENTEAFF. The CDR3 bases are TGCGCCAGCAGCCACGGGACAGAGGAAAACACTGAAGCTTTCTTT.

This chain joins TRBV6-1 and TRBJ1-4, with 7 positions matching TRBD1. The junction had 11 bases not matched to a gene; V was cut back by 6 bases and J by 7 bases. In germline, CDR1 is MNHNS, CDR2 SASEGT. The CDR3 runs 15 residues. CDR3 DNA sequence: TGTGCCAGCAGAACAGGGGAGGGCCTCAGTGAAAAACTGTTTTTT. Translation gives CASRTGEGLSEKLFF.

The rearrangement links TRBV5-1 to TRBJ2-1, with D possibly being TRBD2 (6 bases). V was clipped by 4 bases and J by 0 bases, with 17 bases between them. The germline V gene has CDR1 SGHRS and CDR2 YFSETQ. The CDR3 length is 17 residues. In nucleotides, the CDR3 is TGCGCCAGCAGCGCTACCGGGACTTCAAGCTCCTACAATGAGCAGTTCTTC. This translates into CASSATGTSSSYNEQFF.

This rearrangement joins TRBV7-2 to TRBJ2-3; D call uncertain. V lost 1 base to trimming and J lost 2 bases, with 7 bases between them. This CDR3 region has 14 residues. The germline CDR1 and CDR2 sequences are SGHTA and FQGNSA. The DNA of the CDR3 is TGTGCCAGCAGCTTAGTTGGCTACACAGATACGCAGTATTTT. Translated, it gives CASSLVGYTDTQYF.

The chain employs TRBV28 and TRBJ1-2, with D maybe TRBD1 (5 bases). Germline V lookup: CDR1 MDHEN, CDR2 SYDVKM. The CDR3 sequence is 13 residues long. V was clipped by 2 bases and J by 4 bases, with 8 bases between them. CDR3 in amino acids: CASSLGGTYGYTF. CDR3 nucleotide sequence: TGTGCCAGCAGTTTAGGGGGGACCTATGGCTACACCTTC.

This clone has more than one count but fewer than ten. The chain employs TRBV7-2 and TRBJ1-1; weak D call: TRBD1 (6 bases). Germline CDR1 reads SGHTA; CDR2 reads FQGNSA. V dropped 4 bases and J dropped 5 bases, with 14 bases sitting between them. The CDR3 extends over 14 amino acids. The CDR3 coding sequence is TGTGCCAGCAGCTCACAGGGAAGTTGGACTGAAGCTTTCTTT. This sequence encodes CASSSQGSWTEAFF.

CDR3 in DNA: TGTGCCAGCGATTTTCAGGGGTACACCGGGGAGCTGTTTTTT. Protein: CASDFQGYTGELFF. The chain joins TRBV6-4 to TRBJ2-2; tentative D call: TRBD1 (6 bases). The CDR3 is 14 residues long. V was pared by 8 bases and J by 3 bases, with 13 bases between. Germline assignment: CDR1 MRHNA and CDR2 SNTAGT.

In DNA, the CDR3 is TGTGTAGCAGGGGGCTCCTACGAGCAGTACGTC. It encodes CVAGGSYEQYV. The J gene is TRBJ2-7, the V gene TRBV30; 7 positions agree with TRBD1. The germline V gene has CDR1 GTSNPN and CDR2 SVGIG (reference sequence). This CDR3 comprises 11 residues.

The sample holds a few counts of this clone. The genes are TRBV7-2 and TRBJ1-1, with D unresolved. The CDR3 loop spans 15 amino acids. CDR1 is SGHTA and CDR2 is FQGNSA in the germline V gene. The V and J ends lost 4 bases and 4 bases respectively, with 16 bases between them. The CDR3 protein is CASSSLDWGSTEAFF. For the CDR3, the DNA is TGTGCCAGCAGCTCTTTGGACTGGGGAAGCACTGAAGCTTTCTTT.

Here the CDR3 reads CASSYPDTEAFF. The CDR3 DNA is TGTGCCAGTAGCTATCCCGACACTGAAGCTTTCTTT. The chain combines TRBV19 with TRBJ1-1, with D hard to call. With 6 bases removed from V and 3 bases from J, the gap between germline ends came to 8 bases. Germline values: CDR1 LNHDA, CDR2 SQIVND (reference sequence). The CDR3 has 12 amino acids.

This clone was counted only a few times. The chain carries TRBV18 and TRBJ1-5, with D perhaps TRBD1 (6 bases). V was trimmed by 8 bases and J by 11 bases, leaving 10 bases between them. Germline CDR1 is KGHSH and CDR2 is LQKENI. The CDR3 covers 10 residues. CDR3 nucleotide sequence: TGTGCCAGCCCCGGACAGTCCCAGCATTTT. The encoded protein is CASPGQSQHF.

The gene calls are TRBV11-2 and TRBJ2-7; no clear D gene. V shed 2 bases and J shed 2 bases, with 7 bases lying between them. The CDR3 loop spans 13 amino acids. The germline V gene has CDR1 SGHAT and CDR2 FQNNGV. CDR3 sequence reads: CASSLSLAYEQYF. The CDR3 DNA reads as TGTGCCAGCAGCTTAAGTCTAGCCTACGAGCAGTACTTC.

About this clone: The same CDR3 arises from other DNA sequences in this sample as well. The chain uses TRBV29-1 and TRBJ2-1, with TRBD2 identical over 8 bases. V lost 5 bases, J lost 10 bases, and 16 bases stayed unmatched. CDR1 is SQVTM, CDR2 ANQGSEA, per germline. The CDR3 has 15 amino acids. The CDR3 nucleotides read TGCAGCGTTTCCCTGCTGGGGACTAGGGGAGGAGAGCAGTTCTTC. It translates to CSVSLLGTRGGEQFF.

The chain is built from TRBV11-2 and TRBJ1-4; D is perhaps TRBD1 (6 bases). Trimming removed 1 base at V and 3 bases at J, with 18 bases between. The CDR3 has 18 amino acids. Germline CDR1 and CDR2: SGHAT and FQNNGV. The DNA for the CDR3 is TGTGCCAGCAGCTTAGTCGGCAGGGGAGAGTCTCCTAATGAAAAACTGTTTTTT. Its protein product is CASSLVGRGESPNEKLFF.

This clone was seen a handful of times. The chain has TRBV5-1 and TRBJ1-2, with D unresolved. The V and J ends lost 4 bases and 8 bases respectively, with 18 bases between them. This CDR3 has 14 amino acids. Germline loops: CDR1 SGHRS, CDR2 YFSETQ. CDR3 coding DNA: TGCGCCAGCAGCACCCAGGACGGACCTGAGGGCTACACCTTC. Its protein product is CASSTQDGPEGYTF.

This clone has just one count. Written as DNA, the CDR3 is TGTGCCAGCAGCTGGAAGCGGGAGCGGGGCACAGATACGCAGTATTTT. It yields the protein CASSWKRERGTDTQYF. The chain carries TRBV5-4 and TRBJ2-3; 8 bases are shared with TRBD2. This CDR3 has 16 residues. Germline lookup yields CDR1 SGHNT and CDR2 YYREEE (reference sequence). V lost 3 bases, J lost 1 base, and 7 bases stayed unmatched.

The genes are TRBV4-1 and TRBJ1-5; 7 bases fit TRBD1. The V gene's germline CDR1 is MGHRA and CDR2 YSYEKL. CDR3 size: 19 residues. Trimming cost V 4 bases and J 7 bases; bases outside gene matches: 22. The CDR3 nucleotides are TGCGCCAGCAGCCCTTTAATCAGACGACAGGGATTGAGGAGGCAGCCCCAGCATTTT. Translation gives CASSPLIRRQGLRRQPQHF.

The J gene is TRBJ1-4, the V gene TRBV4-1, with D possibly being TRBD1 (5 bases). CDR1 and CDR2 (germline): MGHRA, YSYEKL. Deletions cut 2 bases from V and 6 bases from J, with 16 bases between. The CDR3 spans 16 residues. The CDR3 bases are TGCGCCAGCAGCCAATCTGTCAGGGAGGTTGATGAAAAACTGTTTTTT. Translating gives CASSQSVREVDEKLFF.

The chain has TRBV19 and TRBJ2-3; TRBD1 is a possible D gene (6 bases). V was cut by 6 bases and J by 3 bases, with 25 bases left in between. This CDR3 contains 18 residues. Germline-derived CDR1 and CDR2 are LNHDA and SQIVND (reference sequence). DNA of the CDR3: TGTGCCAGTAGAATGGGATGGGGGCCCCAAACGGAGACAGATACGCAGTATTTT. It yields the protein CASRMGWGPQTETDTQYF.

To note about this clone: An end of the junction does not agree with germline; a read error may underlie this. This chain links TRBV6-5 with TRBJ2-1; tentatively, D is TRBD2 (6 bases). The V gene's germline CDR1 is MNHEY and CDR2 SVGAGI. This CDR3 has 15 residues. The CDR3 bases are TGTGCCAGCAGCTACTTTCGGGGGAGGAACAATGAGCAGTTCTTC. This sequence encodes CASSYFRGRNNEQFF.

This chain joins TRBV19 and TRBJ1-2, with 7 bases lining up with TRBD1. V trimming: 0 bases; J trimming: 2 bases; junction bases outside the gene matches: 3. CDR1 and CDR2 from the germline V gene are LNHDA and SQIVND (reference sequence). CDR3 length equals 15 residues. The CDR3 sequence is CASSIDTTGNYGYTF. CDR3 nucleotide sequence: TGTGCCAGTAGTATAGATACGACAGGGAACTATGGCTACACCTTC.

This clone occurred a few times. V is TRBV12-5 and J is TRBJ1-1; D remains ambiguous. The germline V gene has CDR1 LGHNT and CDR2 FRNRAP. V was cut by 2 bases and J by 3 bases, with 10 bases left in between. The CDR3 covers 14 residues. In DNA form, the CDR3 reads TGTGCTAGTGGTTTGTCTACCCGGGACACTGAAGCTTTCTTT. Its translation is CASGLSTRDTEAFF.

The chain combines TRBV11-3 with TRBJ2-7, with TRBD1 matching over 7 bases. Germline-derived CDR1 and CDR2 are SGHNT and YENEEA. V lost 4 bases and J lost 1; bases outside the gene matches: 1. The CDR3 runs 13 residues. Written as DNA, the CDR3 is TGTGCCAGCAGCTCGGGACAGTCCTACGAGCAGTACGTC. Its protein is CASSSGQSYEQYV.

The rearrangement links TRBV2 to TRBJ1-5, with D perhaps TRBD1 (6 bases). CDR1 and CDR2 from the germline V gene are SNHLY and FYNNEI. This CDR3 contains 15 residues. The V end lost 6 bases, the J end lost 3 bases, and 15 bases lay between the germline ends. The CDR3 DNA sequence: TGTGCCAGCAGCCCAGACACAGGGCTCAATCAGCCCCAGCATTTT. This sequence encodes CASSPDTGLNQPQHF. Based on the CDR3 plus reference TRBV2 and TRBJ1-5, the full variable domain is EPEVTQTPSHQVTQMGQEVILRCVPISNHLYFYWYRQILGQKVEFLVSFYNNEISEKSEIFDDQFSVERPDGSNFTLKIRSTKLEDSAMYFCASSPDTGLNQPQHFGDGTRLSIL.

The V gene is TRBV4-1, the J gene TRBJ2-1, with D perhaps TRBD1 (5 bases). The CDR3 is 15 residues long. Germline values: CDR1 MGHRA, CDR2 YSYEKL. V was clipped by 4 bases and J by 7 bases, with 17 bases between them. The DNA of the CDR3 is TGCGCCAGCAGCCCAAACAGGCTTATAGGTAATGAGCAGTTCTTC. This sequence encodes CASSPNRLIGNEQFF.

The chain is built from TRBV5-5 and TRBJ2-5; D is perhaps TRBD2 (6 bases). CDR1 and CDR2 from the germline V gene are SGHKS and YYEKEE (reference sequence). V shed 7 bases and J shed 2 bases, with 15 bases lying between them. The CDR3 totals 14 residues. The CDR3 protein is CASSGEGIQETQYF. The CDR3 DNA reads TGTGCCAGCTCGGGGGAAGGGATTCAAGAGACCCAGTACTTC.